This T cell receptor (beta chain) was obtained from a study of identical twins. Study-wide findings and caveats: Insertions ran lower in abundant cord blood beta clonotypes, though not in memory repertoires. Out-of-frame alpha sequences common to twins exhibited a surplus of low generation probability.

TCRdb re-called the 5' RACE reads with MiXCR, one entry per CDR3 protein. The sample contains 140,000 to 150,000 distinct CDR3 sequences, roughly 3.2% of which appear only once. The CDR3 covers 12 residues. Trimming cost V 5 bases and J 4 bases, with 6 bases left between them. Germline V gene lookup returns CDR1 LNHDA and CDR2 SQIVND (reference sequence). Comment on this clonotype: The antigen remains undetermined.

The TCR originated in a young man in good health. This chain connects TRBV19 to TRBJ1-5; D unclear. Specimen: memory T cells sorted from blood. CDR3 coding DNA: TGTGCCAGTAGTCTTAGGAATCAGCCCCAGCATTTT. This codes for CASSLRNQPQHF.